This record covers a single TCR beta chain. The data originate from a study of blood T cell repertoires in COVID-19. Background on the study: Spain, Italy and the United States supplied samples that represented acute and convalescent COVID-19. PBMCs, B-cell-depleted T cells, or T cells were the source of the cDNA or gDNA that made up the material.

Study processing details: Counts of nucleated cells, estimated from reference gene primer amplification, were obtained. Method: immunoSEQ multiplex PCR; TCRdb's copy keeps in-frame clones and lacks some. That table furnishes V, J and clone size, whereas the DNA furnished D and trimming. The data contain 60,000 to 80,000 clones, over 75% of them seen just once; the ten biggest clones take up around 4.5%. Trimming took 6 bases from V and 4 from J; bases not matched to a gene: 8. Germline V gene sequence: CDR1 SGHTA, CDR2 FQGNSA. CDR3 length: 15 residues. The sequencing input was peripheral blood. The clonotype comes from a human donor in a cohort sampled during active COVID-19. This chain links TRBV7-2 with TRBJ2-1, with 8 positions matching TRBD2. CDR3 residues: CASSSGGASYNEQFF. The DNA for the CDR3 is TGTGCCAGCAGTTCGGGGGGGGCATCATACAATGAGCAGTTCTTC.